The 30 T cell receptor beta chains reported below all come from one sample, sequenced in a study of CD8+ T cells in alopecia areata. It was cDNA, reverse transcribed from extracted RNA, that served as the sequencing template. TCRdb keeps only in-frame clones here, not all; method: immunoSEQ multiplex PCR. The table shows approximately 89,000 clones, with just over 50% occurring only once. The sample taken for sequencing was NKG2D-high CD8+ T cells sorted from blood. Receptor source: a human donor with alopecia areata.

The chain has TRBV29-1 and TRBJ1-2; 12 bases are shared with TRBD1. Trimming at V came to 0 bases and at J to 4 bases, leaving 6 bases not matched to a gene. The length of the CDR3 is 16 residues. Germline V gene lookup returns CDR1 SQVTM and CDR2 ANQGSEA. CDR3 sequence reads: CSVEDRDRGRGYGYTF. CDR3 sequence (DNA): TGCAGCGTTGAAGATCGGGACAGGGGGCGCGGCTATGGCTACACCTTC.

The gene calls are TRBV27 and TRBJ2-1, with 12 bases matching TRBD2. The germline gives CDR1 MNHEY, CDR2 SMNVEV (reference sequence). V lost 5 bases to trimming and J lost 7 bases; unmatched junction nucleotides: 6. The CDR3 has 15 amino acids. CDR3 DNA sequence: TGTGCCAGCAGTCCCGCCGGACTAGCGGGAAATGAGCAGTTCTTC. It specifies CASSPAGLAGNEQFF.

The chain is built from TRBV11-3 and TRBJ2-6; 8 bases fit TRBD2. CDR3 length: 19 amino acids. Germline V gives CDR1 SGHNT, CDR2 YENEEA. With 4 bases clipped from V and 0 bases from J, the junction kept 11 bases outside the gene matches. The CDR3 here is CASSSDIAGGVSGANVLTF. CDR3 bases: TGTGCCAGCAGCTCCGACATTGCGGGGGGAGTCTCTGGGGCCAACGTCCTGACTTTC.

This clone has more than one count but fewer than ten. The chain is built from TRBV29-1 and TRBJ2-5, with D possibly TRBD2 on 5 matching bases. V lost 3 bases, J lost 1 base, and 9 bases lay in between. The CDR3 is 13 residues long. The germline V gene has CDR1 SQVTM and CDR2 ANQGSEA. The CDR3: CSVDEGLQETQYF. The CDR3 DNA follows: TGCAGCGTTGATGAGGGCCTCCAAGAGACCCAGTACTTC.

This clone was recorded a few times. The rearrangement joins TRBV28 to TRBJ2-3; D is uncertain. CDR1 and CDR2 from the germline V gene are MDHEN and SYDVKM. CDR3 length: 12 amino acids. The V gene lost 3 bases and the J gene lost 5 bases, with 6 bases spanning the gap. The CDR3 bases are TGTGCCAGCAGTTTTCAACTAGATACGCAGTATTTT. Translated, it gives CASSFQLDTQYF.

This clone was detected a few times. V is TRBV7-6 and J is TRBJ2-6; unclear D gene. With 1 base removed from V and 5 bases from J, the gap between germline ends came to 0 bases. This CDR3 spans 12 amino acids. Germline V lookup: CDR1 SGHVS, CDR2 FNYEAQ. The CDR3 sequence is CASSLGANVLTF. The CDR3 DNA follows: TGTGCCAGCAGCTTAGGGGCCAACGTCCTGACTTTC.

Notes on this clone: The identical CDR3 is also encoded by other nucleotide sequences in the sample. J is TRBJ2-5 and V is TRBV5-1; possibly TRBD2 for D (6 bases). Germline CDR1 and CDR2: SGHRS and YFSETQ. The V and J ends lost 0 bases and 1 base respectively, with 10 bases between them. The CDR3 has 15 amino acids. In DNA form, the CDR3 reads TGCGCCAGCAGCTTGGACGGGACTGCCCAAGAGACCCAGTACTTC. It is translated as CASSLDGTAQETQYF.

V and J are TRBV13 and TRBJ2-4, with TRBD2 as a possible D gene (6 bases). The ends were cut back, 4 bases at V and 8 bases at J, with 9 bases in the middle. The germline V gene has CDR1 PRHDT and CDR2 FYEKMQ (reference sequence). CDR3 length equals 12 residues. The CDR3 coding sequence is TGTGCCAGCAGCTCCGGGGGATACATTCAGTACTTC. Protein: CASSSGGYIQYF.

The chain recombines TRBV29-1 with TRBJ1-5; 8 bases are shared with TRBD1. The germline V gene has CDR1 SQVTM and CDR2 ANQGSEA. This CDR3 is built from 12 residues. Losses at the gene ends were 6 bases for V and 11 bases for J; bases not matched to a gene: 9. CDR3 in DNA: TGCAGCGTCGAACAGGGGGGTCGGTCCCAGCATTTT. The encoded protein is CSVEQGGRSQHF.

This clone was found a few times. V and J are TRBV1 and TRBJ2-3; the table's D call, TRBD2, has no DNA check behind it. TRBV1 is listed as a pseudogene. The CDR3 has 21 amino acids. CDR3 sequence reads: CTSSQPLINPTPSSEADTQYF. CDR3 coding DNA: TGCACCAGCAGCCAACCCCTCATAAATCCAACGCCATCCTCGGAGGCAGATACGCAGTATTTT.

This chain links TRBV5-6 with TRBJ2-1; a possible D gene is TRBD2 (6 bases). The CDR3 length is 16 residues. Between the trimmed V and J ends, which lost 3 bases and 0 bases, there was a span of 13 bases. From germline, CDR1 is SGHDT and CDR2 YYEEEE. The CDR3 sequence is CASSWGSGSSYNEQFF. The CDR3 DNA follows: TGTGCCAGCAGCTGGGGGTCCGGGAGCTCCTACAATGAGCAGTTCTTC. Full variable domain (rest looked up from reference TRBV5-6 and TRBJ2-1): DAGVTQSPTHLIKTRGQQVTLRCSPKSGHDTVSWYQQALGQGPQFIFQYYEEEERQRGNFPDRFSGHQFPNYSSELNVNALLLGDSALYLCASSWGSGSSYNEQFFGPGTRLTVL.

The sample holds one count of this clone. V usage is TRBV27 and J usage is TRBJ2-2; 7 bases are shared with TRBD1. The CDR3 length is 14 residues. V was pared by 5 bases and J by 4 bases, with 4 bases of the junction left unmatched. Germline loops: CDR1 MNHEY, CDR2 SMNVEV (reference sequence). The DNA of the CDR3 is TGTGCCAGCAGTACAGGGGTGGGCACCGGGGAGCTGTTTTTT. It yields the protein CASSTGVGTGELFF.

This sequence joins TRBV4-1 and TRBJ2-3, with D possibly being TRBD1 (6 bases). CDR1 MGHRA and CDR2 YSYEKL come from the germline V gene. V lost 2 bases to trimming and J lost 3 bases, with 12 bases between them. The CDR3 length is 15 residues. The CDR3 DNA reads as TGCGCCAGCAGCCAATTGATGGGGGCGACAGATACGCAGTATTTT. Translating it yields CASSQLMGATDTQYF.

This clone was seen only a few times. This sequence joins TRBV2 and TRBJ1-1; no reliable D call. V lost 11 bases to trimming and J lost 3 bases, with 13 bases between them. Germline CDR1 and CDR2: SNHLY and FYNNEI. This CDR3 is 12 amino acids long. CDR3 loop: CAATPGYTEAFF. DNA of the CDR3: TGTGCCGCTACCCCGGGCTACACTGAAGCTTTCTTT. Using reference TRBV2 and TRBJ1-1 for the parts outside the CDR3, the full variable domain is EPEVTQTPSHQVTQMGQEVILRCVPISNHLYFYWYRQILGQKVEFLVSFYNNEISEKSEIFDDQFSVERPDGSNFTLKIRSTKLEDSAMYFCAATPGYTEAFFGQGTRLTVV.

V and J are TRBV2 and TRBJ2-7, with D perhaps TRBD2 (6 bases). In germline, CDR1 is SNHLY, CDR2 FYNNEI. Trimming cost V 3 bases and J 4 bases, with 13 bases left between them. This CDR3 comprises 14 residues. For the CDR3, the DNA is TGTGCCAGCAGTGATCCTAGCGAGTATTACGAGCAGTACTTC. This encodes CASSDPSEYYEQYF.

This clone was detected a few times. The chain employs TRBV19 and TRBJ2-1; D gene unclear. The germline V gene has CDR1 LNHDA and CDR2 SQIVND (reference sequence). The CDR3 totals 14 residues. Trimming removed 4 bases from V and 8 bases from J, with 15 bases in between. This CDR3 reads CASSTIHHRHEQFF. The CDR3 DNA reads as TGTGCCAGTAGTACGATACACCATCGGCATGAGCAGTTCTTC.

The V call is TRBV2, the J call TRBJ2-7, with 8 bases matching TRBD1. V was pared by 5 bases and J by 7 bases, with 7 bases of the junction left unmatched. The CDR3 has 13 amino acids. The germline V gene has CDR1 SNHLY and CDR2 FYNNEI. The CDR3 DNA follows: TGTGCCAGCAGTCCGGGGACAGGCATGGAGCAGTACTTC. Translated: CASSPGTGMEQYF.

The CDR3: CASSQSGPPRDTQYF. The CDR3 DNA reads as TGCGCCAGCAGTCAATCGGGACCACCGAGGGATACGCAGTATTTT. This rearrangement joins TRBV23-1 to TRBJ2-3; D is perhaps TRBD1 or TRBD2 (5 bases each). TRBV23-1 is noted as an ORF with a role that remains uncertain. The CDR3 totals 15 residues. V was cut by 0 bases and J by 6 bases, with 13 bases left in between.

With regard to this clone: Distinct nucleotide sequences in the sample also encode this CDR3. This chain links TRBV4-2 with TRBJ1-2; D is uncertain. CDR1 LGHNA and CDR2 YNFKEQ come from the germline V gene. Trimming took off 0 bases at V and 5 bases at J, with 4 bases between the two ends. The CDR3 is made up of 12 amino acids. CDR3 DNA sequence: TGTGCCAGCAGCCAAGACGGATATGGCTACACCTTC. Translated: CASSQDGYGYTF.

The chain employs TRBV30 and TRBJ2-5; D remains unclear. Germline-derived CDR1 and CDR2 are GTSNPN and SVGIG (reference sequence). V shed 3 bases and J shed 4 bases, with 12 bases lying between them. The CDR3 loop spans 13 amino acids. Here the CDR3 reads CAWSLGWGETQYF. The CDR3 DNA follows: TGTGCCTGGAGCCTGGGGTGGGGAGAGACCCAGTACTTC.

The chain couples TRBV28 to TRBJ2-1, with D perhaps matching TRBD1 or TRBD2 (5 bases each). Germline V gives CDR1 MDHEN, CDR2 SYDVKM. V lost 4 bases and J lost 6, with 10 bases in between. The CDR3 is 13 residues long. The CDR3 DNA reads TGTGCCAGCAGTTGGGACGCGGGCAATGAGCAGTTCTTC. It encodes CASSWDAGNEQFF.

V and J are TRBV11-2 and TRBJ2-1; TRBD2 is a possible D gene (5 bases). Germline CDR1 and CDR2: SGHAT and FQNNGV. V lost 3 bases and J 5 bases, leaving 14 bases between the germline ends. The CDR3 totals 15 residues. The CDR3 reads CASSFELVRDNEQFF. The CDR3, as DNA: TGTGCCAGCAGCTTCGAACTAGTGCGAGACAATGAGCAGTTCTTC.

In nucleotides, the CDR3 is TGCAGCGGGGCCCCAGGGGCCGTCACTGAAGCTTTCTTT. This codes for CSGAPGAVTEAFF. The V gene is TRBV29-1, the J gene TRBJ1-1, with D possibly matching TRBD1 (6 bases). Trimming removed 7 bases from V and 4 bases from J, with 16 bases in between. The germline CDR1 and CDR2 sequences are SQVTM and ANQGSEA. The CDR3 consists of 13 residues.

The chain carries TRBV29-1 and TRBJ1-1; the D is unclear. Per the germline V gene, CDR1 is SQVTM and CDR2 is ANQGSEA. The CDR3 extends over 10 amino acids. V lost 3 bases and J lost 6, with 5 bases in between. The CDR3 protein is CSVDVPEAFF. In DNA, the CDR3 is TGCAGCGTTGACGTACCTGAAGCTTTCTTT.

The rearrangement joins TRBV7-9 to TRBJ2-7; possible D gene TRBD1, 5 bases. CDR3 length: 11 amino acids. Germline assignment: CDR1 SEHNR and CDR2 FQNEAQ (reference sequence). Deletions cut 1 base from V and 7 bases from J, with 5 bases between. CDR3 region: CASSLDREQYF. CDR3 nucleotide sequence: TGTGCCAGCAGCTTAGACAGGGAGCAGTACTTC.

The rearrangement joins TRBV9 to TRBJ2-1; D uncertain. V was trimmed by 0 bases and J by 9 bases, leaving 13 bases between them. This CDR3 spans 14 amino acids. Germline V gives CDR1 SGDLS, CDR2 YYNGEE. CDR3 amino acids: CASSVATDWGEQFF. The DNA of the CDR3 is TGTGCCAGCAGCGTAGCAACCGACTGGGGTGAGCAGTTCTTC.

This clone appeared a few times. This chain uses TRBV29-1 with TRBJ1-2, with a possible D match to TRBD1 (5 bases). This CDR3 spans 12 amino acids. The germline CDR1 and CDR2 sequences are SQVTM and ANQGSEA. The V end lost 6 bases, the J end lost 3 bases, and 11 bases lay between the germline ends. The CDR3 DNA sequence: TGCAGCGTCCTGGGGCCCGACTATGGCTACACCTTC. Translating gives CSVLGPDYGYTF.

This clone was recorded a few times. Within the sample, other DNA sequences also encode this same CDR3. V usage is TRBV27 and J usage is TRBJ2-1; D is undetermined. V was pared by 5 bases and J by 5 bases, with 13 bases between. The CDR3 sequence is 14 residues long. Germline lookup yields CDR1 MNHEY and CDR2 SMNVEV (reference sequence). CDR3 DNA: TGTGCCAGCAGTCGTGGGCCTGGGGACAATGAGCAGTTCTTC. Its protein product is CASSRGPGDNEQFF.

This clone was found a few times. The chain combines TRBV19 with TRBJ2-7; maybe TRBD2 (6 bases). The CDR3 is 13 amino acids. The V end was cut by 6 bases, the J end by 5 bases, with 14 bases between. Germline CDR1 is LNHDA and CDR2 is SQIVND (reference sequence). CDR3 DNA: TGTGCCAGTAGGGACTACCGAGCCGACGAGCAGTACTTC. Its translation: CASRDYRADEQYF. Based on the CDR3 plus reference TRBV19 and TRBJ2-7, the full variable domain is DGGITQSPKYLFRKEGQNVTLSCEQNLNHDAMYWYRQDPGQGLRLIYYSQIVNDFQKGDIAEGYSVSREKKESFPLTVTSAQKNPTAFYLCASRDYRADEQYFGPGTRLTVT.

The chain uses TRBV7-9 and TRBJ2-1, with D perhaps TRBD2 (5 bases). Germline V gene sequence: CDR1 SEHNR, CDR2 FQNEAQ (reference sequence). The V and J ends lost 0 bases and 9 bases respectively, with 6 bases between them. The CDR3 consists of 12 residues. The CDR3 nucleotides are TGTGCCAGCAGCTTAGCGGGAGTTGAGCAGTTCTTC. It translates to CASSLAGVEQFF.